Listed below are T cell receptor beta chains from one sample, sequenced in a study of blood T cell repertoires in COVID-19. This table comes from immunoSEQ multiplex PCR, and its TCRdb copy is limited to in-frame clones, with some not included. The sample gives over 100,000 clones, more than 70% of which show up once; around 10% is in the top ten. Sequenced sample: peripheral blood. The receptors come from a man over 45 with acute or convalescent COVID-19. Each CDR3 is given with its conserved first and last residue. Each record gives: V gene, clone size, J gene, CDR3 length, D gene, CDR3 DNA, CDR3 protein. The D gene is left open where the match is weak. The size field is filled for only some rows; it gives once, few, many or a size class.

TRBV5-1	NA	TRBJ1-1	16	NA	TGCGCCAGCAGCACAACACCACAGGGCTTGAACACTGAAGCTTTCTTT	CASSTTPQGLNTEAFF
TRBV7-9	NA	TRBJ1-1	14	NA	TGTGCCAGCAGCTTAGTCCAGGGAGGCACTGAAGCTTTCTTT	CASSLVQGGTEAFF
TRBV6-5	NA	TRBJ2-7	13	TRBD2	TGTGCCACCAGGACTAGCGGGAACTACGAGCAGTACTTC	CATRTSGNYEQYF
TRBV15	NA	TRBJ1-2	14	TRBD1	TGTGCCACCAGACCGACAGGGGGCCCCTATGGCTACACCTTC	CATRPTGGPYGYTF
TRBV7-8	NA	TRBJ1-1	13	NA	TGTGCCAGCAGCTTAACAGCCAACACTGAAGCTTTCTTT	CASSLTANTEAFF
TRBV19	NA	TRBJ2-1	15	TRBD1	TGTGCCAGTAGTTTTGGACAGGCCCGAAACGATGAGCAGTTCTTC	CASSFGQARNDEQFF
TRBV5-1	NA	TRBJ2-2	14	NA	TGCGCCAGCGGACCAGGGACAAATTCCGGGGAGCTGTTTTTT	CASGPGTNSGELFF
TRBV6-5	NA	TRBJ1-1	12	NA	TGTGCCGCGACGGGGGGGAACACTGAAGCTTTCTTT	CAATGGNTEAFF
TRBV7-9	few	TRBJ1-1	12	NA	TGTGCCAGCACCGGAGGGTACACTGAAGCTTTCTTT	CASTGGYTEAFF
TRBV15	once	TRBJ1-1	14	NA	TGTGCCACCAGCTCAAATACAGGGTCCACTGAAGCTTTCTTT	CATSSNTGSTEAFF
TRBV19	once	TRBJ1-2	15	NA	TGTGCCAGTAGTATAGCCCATCCTATCAACTATGGCTACACCTTC	CASSIAHPINYGYTF
TRBV27	few	TRBJ1-2	17	NA	TGTGCCAGCGGAGTAGCGGGAAGGGGGTTGTCGCACTATGGCTACACCTTC	CASGVAGRGLSHYGYTF
TRBV5-4	NA	TRBJ2-3	14	NA	TGTGCCAGCAGCTTTCCCGGGGTCCCAGATACGCAGTATTTT	CASSFPGVPDTQYF
TRBV18	NA	TRBJ1-1	13	NA	TGTGCCAGCTCACCACGGGGGGACACTGAAGCTTTCTTT	CASSPRGDTEAFF
TRBV10-3	NA	TRBJ2-7	13	TRBD2	TGTGCCAGCTCTAGCGGGAAGATTTACGAGCAGTACTTC	CASSSGKIYEQYF
TRBV9	once	TRBJ2-1	17	TRBD2	TGTGCCAGCGCGGCTAGCGGGGCGCCGAGCTCCTACAATGAGCAGTTCTTC	CASAASGAPSSYNEQFF
TRBV5-1	NA	TRBJ1-1	14	NA	TGCGCCAGCAGCTCAGGGGCCACGAACACTGAAGCTTTCTTT	CASSSGATNTEAFF
TRBV3-1/TRBV3-2	NA	TRBJ1-3	13	NA	TGTGCCAGCAGCCAAAGGGGTGTGAACACCATATATTTT	CASSQRGVNTIYF
TRBV29-1	NA	TRBJ1-2	12	NA	TGCAGCGTTGCGGACAGCCTCTATGGCTACACCTTC	CSVADSLYGYTF
TRBV6-4	NA	TRBJ1-1	14	NA	TGTGCCAGCATCCACCTGACAGACGGCACTGAAGCTTTCTTT	CASIHLTDGTEAFF
TRBV7-9	NA	TRBJ2-7	12	NA	TGTGCCAGCAGCAGAGGGGGTAACGAGCAGTACTTC	CASSRGGNEQYF
TRBV7-3	NA	TRBJ2-1	19	TRBD2	TGTGCCAGCAGCCAAGACCCCCGGTGGACTAGCGGGGGGCTGAATGAGCAGTTCTTC	CASSQDPRWTSGGLNEQFF
TRBV3-1/TRBV3-2	NA	TRBJ1-4	13	NA	TGTGCCAGCAGCCAAGGGGGGGGAGTAAAACTGTTTTTT	CASSQGGGVKLFF
TRBV25-1	NA	TRBJ1-2	13	NA	TGTGCCAGCAGTGGCACAGGGAAGTATAGCTACACCTTC	CASSGTGKYSYTF
TRBV2	NA	TRBJ1-5	15	NA	TGTGCCAGCAGAAGACAGGAGAATAGCAATCAGCCCCAGCATTTT	CASRRQENSNQPQHF
TRBV19	NA	TRBJ2-7	14	NA	TGTGCCAGTAGTACCAACCTCGGGGGACGAGAGCAGTACTTC	CASSTNLGGREQYF
TRBV28	NA	TRBJ2-1	16	NA	TGTGCCAGCAGTACGTCACTAGCTGTCCCACTCAATGAGCAGTTCTTC	CASSTSLAVPLNEQFF
TRBV27	NA	TRBJ2-7	16	NA	TGTGCCAGCAGTACCCTGGAGGAGGGGCCTGACTACGAGCAGTACTTC	CASSTLEEGPDYEQYF
TRBV28	NA	TRBJ1-2	15	NA	TGTGCCAGCAGCTTTCTCGCAGGTCAGGGCTATGGCTACACCTTC	CASSFLAGQGYGYTF
TRBV7-9	NA	TRBJ1-1	15	TRBD1	TGTGCCAGCAGCTTCCGGACAGGGTACAACACTGAAGCTTTCTTT	CASSFRTGYNTEAFF
TRBV6-4	NA	TRBJ2-7	14	TRBD2	TGTGCCAGCAGCCCGGGACTAGCGGGAGCCGAGCAGTACTTC	CASSPGLAGAEQYF
TRBV14	NA	TRBJ1-4	15	TRBD1	TGTGCCAGCAGGCGCACAGGGGGCGCTGGAGAAAAACTGTTTTTT	CASRRTGGAGEKLFF
TRBV7-9	few	TRBJ2-7	14	TRBD1	TGTGCCAGCAGCCCTAGACAGGGGGCGACCGAGCAGTACTTC	CASSPRQGATEQYF
TRBV19	NA	TRBJ2-1	10	NA	TGTGCCACCTGGCTGAATGAGCAGTTCTTC	CATWLNEQFF
TRBV2	NA	TRBJ2-7	14	NA	TGTGCCAGCGAAACAGAACCGATTTCCTACGAGCAGTACTTC	CASETEPISYEQYF
TRBV28	NA	TRBJ2-1	13	NA	TGTGCCACCCTAGGTGTCTCCTACAATGAGCAGTTCTTC	CATLGVSYNEQFF
TRBV7-6	NA	TRBJ2-3	15	NA	TGTGCCAGCAGCGCCGGATCGAGGGGCACAGATACGCAGTATTTT	CASSAGSRGTDTQYF